This TCR beta chain was profiled in a study of T cells after posttransplantation cyclophosphamide. Notes on the study in general: Tissue-infiltrating T cells from skin or gut overlapped little with blood T cells. Recipient CMV seropositivity and CMV reactivation strongly tracked TRB clonality. Later blood repertoires were often dominated by clones from the donor CD8+ memory compartment.

Here immunoSEQ multiplex PCR was the method, and the copy in TCRdb shows in-frame clones only, minus some. The repertoire consists of over 20,000 clones, none detected only once. This clone was recorded a few times. The target antigen is unknown. At one of its ends the junction is not consistent with the germline gene, which may arise from a read error. CDR3 length: 15 residues. The germline V gene has CDR1 SEHNR and CDR2 FQNEAQ (reference sequence). The related graft donor's blood sample was taken on the day of bone marrow donation. The rearrangement links TRBV7-9 to TRBJ2-1; D ambiguous. The origin of this receptor is a man aged 50 or older in good health, CMV-negative, and a related stem cell transplant donor. Sample: PBMCs. The DNA of the CDR3 is TGTGCCGGCAGCTTAGGTCTCTCTTACTACAATGAGCAGTTCTTC. Translating gives CAGSLGLSYYNEQFF.